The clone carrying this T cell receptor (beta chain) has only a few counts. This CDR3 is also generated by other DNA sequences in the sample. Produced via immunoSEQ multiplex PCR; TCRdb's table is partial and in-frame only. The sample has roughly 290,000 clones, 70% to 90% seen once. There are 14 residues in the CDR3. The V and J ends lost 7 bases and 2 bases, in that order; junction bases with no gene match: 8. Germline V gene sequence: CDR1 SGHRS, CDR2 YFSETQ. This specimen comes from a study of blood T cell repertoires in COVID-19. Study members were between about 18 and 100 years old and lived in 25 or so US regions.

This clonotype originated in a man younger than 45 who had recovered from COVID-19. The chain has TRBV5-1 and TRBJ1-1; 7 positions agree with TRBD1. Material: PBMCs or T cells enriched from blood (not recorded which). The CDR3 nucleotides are TGCGCCAGCTCTCCCGGGACAGCAAACACTGAAGCTTTCTTT. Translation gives CASSPGTANTEAFF.